The 32 T cell receptor beta chains listed next were all sequenced from one sample in a study of PD-1 blockade in classical Hodgkin lymphoma. Time point denoted: cycle 4 day 1 (C4D1), after more than five weeks of nivolumab. Every patient was affected by relapse after autologous stem cell transplantation, while exposure to brentuximab vedotin was not uniform. The table came from immunoSEQ multiplex PCR; TCRdb's copy has only in-frame clones and leaves some out. The data show about 94,000 clones, around 93% seen once. The sample in question was peripheral blood mononuclear cells (PBMCs), obtained before the fourth cycle of nivolumab. These receptors were collected from a human donor with classical Hodgkin lymphoma.

CDR3 DNA: TGTGCCAGCAGTACCCCATCAAAGAGGGCCGTCTATAATGAAAAACTGTTTTTT. It is translated as CASSTPSKRAVYNEKLFF. The rearrangement joins TRBV28 to TRBJ1-4; no definite D call. The CDR3 spans 18 residues. CDR1 and CDR2 from the germline V gene are MDHEN and SYDVKM. The V gene lost 5 bases and the J gene lost 4 bases, with 23 bases spanning the gap.

The V gene is TRBV5-4, the J gene TRBJ2-1, with D maybe TRBD2 (6 bases). Trimming removed 7 bases from V and 7 bases from J, with 21 bases in between. Germline V gives CDR1 SGHNT, CDR2 YYREEE (reference sequence). This CDR3 has 15 residues. CDR3 DNA sequence: TGTGCCAGCGGAGCGGACTATTTATCGGGGAATGAGCAGTTCTTC. Encoded protein: CASGADYLSGNEQFF.

The J gene is TRBJ2-7, the V gene TRBV10-3; D unclear. Germline V gives CDR1 ENHRY, CDR2 SYGVKD. Trimming took 10 bases from V and 4 from J, leaving 11 bases between them. The CDR3 totals 11 residues. The CDR3 DNA is TGTGCCACCCAAAGTGGTTACGAGCAGTACTTC. Translated: CATQSGYEQYF.

The V gene is TRBV10-1, the J gene TRBJ1-1; tentatively, D is TRBD1 (6 bases). Germline V lookup: CDR1 WNHNN, CDR2 SYGVQD (reference sequence). CDR3 size: 18 residues. V lost 4 bases and J lost 5, with 26 bases in between. The CDR3 here is CASSGSGTKSGEKTEAFF. The CDR3, as DNA: TGCGCCAGCAGTGGTTCCGGGACAAAGAGTGGGGAGAAGACTGAAGCTTTCTTT.

This chain connects TRBV7-9 to TRBJ2-4, with 7 bases that match TRBD2. Trimming removed 0 bases from V and 0 bases from J; junction bases left unmatched: 5. The length of the CDR3 is 17 residues. Germline CDR1 SEHNR, CDR2 FQNEAQ (reference sequence). In DNA, the CDR3 is TGTGCCAGCAGCTTAGCGGCGACTAGCTTAGCCAAAAACATTCAGTACTTC. Translating gives CASSLAATSLAKNIQYF. The full variable domain, its missing parts supplied by reference TRBV7-9 and TRBJ2-4, is DTGVSQNPRHKITKRGQNVTFRCDPISEHNRLYWYRQTLGQGPEFLTYFQNEAQLEKSRLLSDRFSAERPKGSFSTLEIQRTEQGDSAMYLCASSLAATSLAKNIQYFGAGTRLSVL.

In its sample, this clone was seen a few times. The chain carries TRBV6-4 and TRBJ2-3; 12 nucleotides align to TRBD2. V trimming: 10 bases; J trimming: 0 bases; junction bases outside the gene matches: 5. Germline-derived CDR1 and CDR2 are MRHNA and SNTAGT. The CDR3 spans 15 residues. The CDR3 sequence: CATSGTSGSTDTQYF. The CDR3 nucleotides are TGTGCCACATCCGGGACTAGCGGGAGCACAGATACGCAGTATTTT.

This chain uses TRBV21-1 with TRBJ1-5; the table calls TRBD1, which could not be checked here. TRBV21-1 is marked as a pseudogene. The CDR3 totals 13 residues. The CDR3 here is CASSSEINQPQHF. CDR3 DNA sequence: TGTGCCAGCAGTTCAGAAATAAATCAGCCCCAGCATTTT.

V gene TRBV30 combines with J gene TRBJ2-7; 7 bases align to TRBD1. The germline CDR1 and CDR2 sequences are GTSNPN and SVGIG (reference sequence). The CDR3 extends over 15 amino acids. The junction had 8 bases not matched to a gene; V was cut back by 0 bases and J by 3 bases. Here the CDR3 reads CAWSVGGTAFYEQYF. As DNA, the CDR3 is TGTGCCTGGAGTGTCGGTGGGACAGCCTTCTACGAGCAGTACTTC.

The rearrangement joins TRBV6-5 to TRBJ1-1; D is unclear. V gave up 5 bases and J gave up 1 base, with 8 bases separating them. Looked up from germline, CDR1 is MNHEY and CDR2 is SVGAGI. The CDR3 contains 13 residues. CDR3 in amino acids: CASSHPENTEAFF. In DNA form, the CDR3 reads TGTGCCAGCAGTCACCCAGAGAACACTGAAGCTTTCTTT.

The chain links TRBV5-1 to TRBJ1-5; D is unresolved. The V end was cut by 0 bases, the J end by 1 base, with 5 bases between. Germline V gene data show CDR1 as SGHRS and CDR2 as YFSETQ. CDR3 length: 14 residues. The CDR3 is CASSLEGSNQPQHF. As DNA, the CDR3 is TGCGCCAGCAGCTTGGAAGGGAGCAATCAGCCCCAGCATTTT.

This clone is a singleton in its sample. The chain joins TRBV28 to TRBJ2-7; D may be TRBD1 (6 bases). This CDR3 is 14 amino acids long. CDR1 and CDR2 from the germline V gene are MDHEN and SYDVKM. V lost 4 bases to trimming and J lost 2 bases, with 12 bases between them. The CDR3 reads CASSSRDNPYEQYF. For the CDR3, the DNA is TGTGCCAGCAGTTCACGGGACAATCCCTACGAGCAGTACTTC. Based on the CDR3 plus reference TRBV28 and TRBJ2-7, the full variable domain is DVKVTQSSRYLVKRTGEKVFLECVQDMDHENMFWYRQDPGLGLRLIYFSYDVKMKEKGDIPEGYSVSREKKERFSLILESASTNQTSMYLCASSSRDNPYEQYFGPGTRLTVT.

The chain has TRBV7-6 and TRBJ2-4; D not resolved. From germline, CDR1 is SGHVS and CDR2 FNYEAQ. The CDR3 is made up of 13 amino acids. Trimming took off 5 bases at V and 1 base at J, with 6 bases between the two ends. The chain's CDR3 is CASSKDAKNIQYF. CDR3 in DNA: TGTGCCAGCAGCAAAGACGCCAAAAACATTCAGTACTTC.

V and J are TRBV5-1 and TRBJ2-2; 10 bases align to TRBD2. With 0 bases clipped from V and 0 bases from J, the junction kept 8 bases outside the gene matches. CDR3 length: 19 amino acids. Germline V gene lookup returns CDR1 SGHRS and CDR2 YFSETQ. Written as DNA, the CDR3 is TGCGCCAGCAGCTTGGTCGGACTAGCGGTGGGAGCGAACACCGGGGAGCTGTTTTTT. Its protein product is CASSLVGLAVGANTGELFF.

The J gene is TRBJ2-7, the V gene TRBV7-2; 10 nucleotides agree with TRBD2. The CDR3 totals 15 residues. Germline V CDR1 and CDR2: SGHTA, FQGNSA. V lost 0 bases to trimming and J lost 6 bases; unmatched junction nucleotides: 5. DNA for the CDR3: TGTGCCAGCAGCTTAGCAGCGGGAGGGCCTTTCGAGCAGTACTTC. Translation: CASSLAAGGPFEQYF.

V usage is TRBV7-9 and J usage is TRBJ2-1; 8 nucleotides align to TRBD1. J lost 4 bases, V lost 3 bases, and 8 bases had no gene match. CDR1 is SEHNR, CDR2 FQNEAQ, per germline (reference sequence). The CDR3 consists of 16 residues. CDR3 sequence: CASSFGQGLRYNEQFF. CDR3 DNA: TGTGCCAGCAGCTTTGGACAGGGCCTACGGTACAATGAGCAGTTCTTC. Looking up the rest from reference TRBV7-9 and TRBJ2-1 gives the full variable domain: DTGVSQNPRHKITKRGQNVTFRCDPISEHNRLYWYRQTLGQGPEFLTYFQNEAQLEKSRLLSDRFSAERPKGSFSTLEIQRTEQGDSAMYLCASSFGQGLRYNEQFFGPGTRLTVL.

This clone was picked up one time. CDR3 sequence reads: CASSLNRGHEQYF. Here the CDR3 DNA reads TGTGCCAGCAGCTTAAACAGGGGCCACGAGCAGTACTTC. The gene calls are TRBV7-9 and TRBJ2-7, with 7 bases lining up with TRBD1. CDR3 length: 13 amino acids. V gave up 2 bases and J gave up 5 bases; unmatched junction bases: 3. Germline-derived CDR1 and CDR2 are SEHNR and FQNEAQ (reference sequence).

The genes are TRBV5-1 and TRBJ2-5; TRBD1 agrees at 10 bases. The CDR3 runs to 15 residues. V was pared by 4 bases and J by 5 bases, with 8 bases of the junction left unmatched. CDR1 and CDR2 from the germline V gene are SGHRS and YFSETQ. The CDR3 DNA reads as TGCGCCAGCAGCCTCCGACAGGGGGCGAAGGAGACCCAGTACTTC. It yields the protein CASSLRQGAKETQYF.

The chain links TRBV6-4 to TRBJ2-2; TRBD2 aligns across 12 bases. The V gene end was trimmed by 7 bases and the J gene end by 6 bases; junction bases not matched to a gene: 15. This CDR3 is built from 18 residues. From germline, CDR1 is MRHNA and CDR2 SNTAGT. In nucleotides, the CDR3 is TGTGCCAGCATTACTAGCGGGAGGTATTCTTTTGATCCCGGGGAGCTGTTTTTT. Protein: CASITSGRYSFDPGELFF.

The CDR3 is CASSLVSGLGYTF. DNA of the CDR3: TGTGCCAGCAGCTTAGTTTCAGGGTTGGGCTACACCTTC. The chain joins TRBV7-6 to TRBJ1-2; D possibly corresponds to TRBD1 (5 bases). V was clipped by 1 base and J by 8 bases, with 11 bases between them. The germline V gene encodes CDR1 SGHVS and CDR2 FNYEAQ. The CDR3 length is 13 residues.

The chain links TRBV7-6 to TRBJ2-1, with 10 bases fitting TRBD2. With 5 bases clipped from V and 1 base from J, the junction kept 8 bases outside the gene matches. Germline CDR1 is SGHVS and CDR2 is FNYEAQ. The CDR3 is 17 amino acids. CDR3 in amino acids: CASSLHPGLASYNEQFF. The CDR3 nucleotides are TGTGCCAGCAGCCTCCATCCGGGACTAGCGTCCTACAATGAGCAGTTCTTC.

This clone showed up just a few times. The chain has TRBV5-1 and TRBJ1-1; perhaps TRBD1 as D (5 bases). The CDR3 runs to 12 residues. Trimming pared 5 bases from V and 2 bases from J, leaving 7 bases between. CDR1 SGHRS and CDR2 YFSETQ come from the germline V gene. This CDR3 reads CASRQGNTEAFF. The CDR3 DNA sequence: TGCGCCAGCAGGCAGGGTAACACTGAAGCTTTCTTT. Full variable domain (missing parts from reference TRBV5-1 and TRBJ1-1): KAGVTQTPRYLIKTRGQQVTLSCSPISGHRSVSWYQQTPGQGLQFLFEYFSETQRNKGNFPGRFSGRQFSNSRSEMNVSTLELGDSALYLCASRQGNTEAFFGQGTRLTVV.

The chain is built from TRBV5-1 and TRBJ2-1, with 12 bases lining up with TRBD2. The CDR3 extends over 21 amino acids. V trimming: 1 base; J trimming: 0 bases; junction bases outside the gene matches: 14. From germline, CDR1 is SGHRS and CDR2 YFSETQ. CDR3 region: CASSLFLTTSGSGGSYNEQFF. The CDR3 DNA reads as TGCGCCAGCAGCTTGTTCTTAACGACTAGCGGGAGCGGGGGCTCCTACAATGAGCAGTTCTTC.

The chain combines TRBV27 with TRBJ2-4; D is perhaps TRBD2 (6 bases). V was pared by 6 bases and J by 0 bases, with 12 bases between. CDR1 and CDR2 (germline): MNHEY, SMNVEV (reference sequence). The CDR3 runs to 15 residues. This CDR3 is CASSTYGRAKNIQYF. In DNA form, the CDR3 reads TGTGCCAGCAGCACTTACGGGAGAGCCAAAAACATTCAGTACTTC.

CDR3 loop: CASWGNEQFF. CDR3 nucleotide sequence: TGTGCCAGCTGGGGGAATGAGCAGTTCTTC. The rearrangement links TRBV2 to TRBJ2-1, with D perhaps TRBD1 or TRBD2 (5 bases each). This CDR3 contains 10 residues. V lost 8 bases, J lost 7 bases, and 6 bases lay in between. Germline assignment: CDR1 SNHLY and CDR2 FYNNEI.

The sample holds one count of this clone. The rearrangement uses TRBV4-1 and TRBJ2-7; D possibly uses TRBD1 or TRBD2 (5 bases each). This CDR3 contains 15 residues. Per germline, CDR1 MGHRA and CDR2 YSYEKL. Trimming shortened V by 1 base and J by 2 bases, and 12 bases separated the two germline ends. The CDR3 spells CASSQGWDGPYEQYF. The CDR3 nucleotides read TGCGCCAGCAGCCAAGGCTGGGACGGACCCTACGAGCAGTACTTC.

The chain joins TRBV6-5 to TRBJ1-1; TRBD1 might be the D (5 bases). The germline gives CDR1 MNHEY, CDR2 SVGAGI. The V end lost 0 bases, the J end lost 2 bases, and 7 bases lay between the germline ends. This CDR3 is 14 amino acids long. As DNA, the CDR3 is TGTGCCAGCAGTTACTCTGGGGGAAACACTGAAGCTTTCTTT. Amino acids: CASSYSGGNTEAFF.

The chain couples TRBV28 to TRBJ1-1; D is possibly TRBD1 (6 bases). V lost 5 bases to trimming and J lost 5 bases, with 18 bases between them. Germline CDR1 MDHEN, CDR2 SYDVKM. This CDR3 contains 15 residues. The CDR3 loop is CASSPTGGAGTEAFF. The CDR3 bases are TGTGCCAGCAGTCCCACGGGGGGGGCCGGTACTGAAGCTTTCTTT.

The V and J genes are TRBV4-1 and TRBJ2-2; 7 bases agree with TRBD2. The junction had 12 bases not matched to a gene; V was cut back by 4 bases and J by 7 bases. The CDR3 has 16 residues. Germline loops: CDR1 MGHRA, CDR2 YSYEKL. The CDR3 DNA sequence: TGCGCCAGCAGCCGATTCGAGGGAGGGCCCATCGGGGAGCTGTTTTTT. Amino acid sequence: CASSRFEGGPIGELFF.

The table lists this clone with a few counts. The chain links TRBV28 to TRBJ1-5, with D possibly being TRBD1 (6 bases). Trimming removed 6 bases at V and 0 bases at J, with 12 bases between. CDR3 length: 15 amino acids. Germline values: CDR1 MDHEN, CDR2 SYDVKM. CDR3 amino acids: CASRRGQYSNQPQHF. Written as DNA, the CDR3 is TGTGCCAGCAGGCGGGGACAATATAGCAATCAGCCCCAGCATTTT. Full variable domain (remainder filled in from reference TRBV28 and TRBJ1-5): DVKVTQSSRYLVKRTGEKVFLECVQDMDHENMFWYRQDPGLGLRLIYFSYDVKMKEKGDIPEGYSVSREKKERFSLILESASTNQTSMYLCASRRGQYSNQPQHFGDGTRLSIL.

The V call is TRBV4-2, the J call TRBJ2-1, with D unresolved. This CDR3 has 14 residues. Trimming removed 2 bases at V and 12 bases at J, with 17 bases between. Germline CDR1 is LGHNA and CDR2 is YNFKEQ. The CDR3 region is CASSQPQRAFGQFF. The DNA for the CDR3 is TGTGCCAGCAGCCAACCCCAACGGGCCTTCGGGCAGTTCTTC.

This chain joins TRBV9 and TRBJ2-1; D gene unclear. CDR1 is SGDLS and CDR2 is YYNGEE in the germline V gene. V lost 0 bases and J 0 bases, leaving 16 bases between the germline ends. The CDR3 totals 18 residues. CDR3 DNA: TGTGCCAGCAGCGTAGAGTCCCATTTGCGGAGCTCCTACAATGAGCAGTTCTTC. It yields the protein CASSVESHLRSSYNEQFF.

The chain carries TRBV30 and TRBJ2-7; 8 nucleotides align to TRBD1. Germline values: CDR1 GTSNPN, CDR2 SVGIG (reference sequence). Trimming cost V 6 bases and J 0 bases; bases outside gene matches: 10. The CDR3 length is 15 residues. CDR3 in DNA: TGTGCCTGCCGCCGCCGACAGGGGATCTCCTACGAGCAGTACTTC. Encoded protein: CACRRRQGISYEQYF.